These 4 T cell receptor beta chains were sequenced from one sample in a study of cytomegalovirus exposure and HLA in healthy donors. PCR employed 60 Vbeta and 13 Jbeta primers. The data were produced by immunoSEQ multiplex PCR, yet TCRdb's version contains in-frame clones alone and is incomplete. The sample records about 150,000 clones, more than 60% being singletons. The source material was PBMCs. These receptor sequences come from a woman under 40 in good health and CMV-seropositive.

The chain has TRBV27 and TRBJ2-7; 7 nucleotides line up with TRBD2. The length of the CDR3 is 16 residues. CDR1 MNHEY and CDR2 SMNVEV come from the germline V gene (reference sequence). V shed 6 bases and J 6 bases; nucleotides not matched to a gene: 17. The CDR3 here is CASSPRILVSGGEQYF. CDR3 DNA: TGTGCCAGCAGCCCGCGTATCTTAGTATCGGGGGGCGAGCAGTACTTC.

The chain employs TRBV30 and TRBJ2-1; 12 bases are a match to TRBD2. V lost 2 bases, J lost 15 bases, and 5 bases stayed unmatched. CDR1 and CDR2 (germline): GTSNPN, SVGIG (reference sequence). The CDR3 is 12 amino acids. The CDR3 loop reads CAWSWTSGTGFF. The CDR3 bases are TGTGCCTGGAGTTGGACTAGCGGGACCGGGTTCTTC.

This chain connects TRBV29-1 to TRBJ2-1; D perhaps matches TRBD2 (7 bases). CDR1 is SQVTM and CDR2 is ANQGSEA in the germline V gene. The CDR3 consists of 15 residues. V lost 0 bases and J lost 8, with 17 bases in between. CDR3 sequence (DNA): TGCAGCGTTGAAGATCCAACCAGGGGAGGGTATGAGCAGTTCTTC. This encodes CSVEDPTRGGYEQFF.

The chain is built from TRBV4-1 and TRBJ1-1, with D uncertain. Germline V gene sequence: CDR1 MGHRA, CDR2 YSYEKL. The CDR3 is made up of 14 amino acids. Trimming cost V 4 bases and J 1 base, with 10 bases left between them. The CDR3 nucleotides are TGCGCCAGCAGCCGGGCTGACGGGAACACTGAAGCTTTCTTT. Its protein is CASSRADGNTEAFF.